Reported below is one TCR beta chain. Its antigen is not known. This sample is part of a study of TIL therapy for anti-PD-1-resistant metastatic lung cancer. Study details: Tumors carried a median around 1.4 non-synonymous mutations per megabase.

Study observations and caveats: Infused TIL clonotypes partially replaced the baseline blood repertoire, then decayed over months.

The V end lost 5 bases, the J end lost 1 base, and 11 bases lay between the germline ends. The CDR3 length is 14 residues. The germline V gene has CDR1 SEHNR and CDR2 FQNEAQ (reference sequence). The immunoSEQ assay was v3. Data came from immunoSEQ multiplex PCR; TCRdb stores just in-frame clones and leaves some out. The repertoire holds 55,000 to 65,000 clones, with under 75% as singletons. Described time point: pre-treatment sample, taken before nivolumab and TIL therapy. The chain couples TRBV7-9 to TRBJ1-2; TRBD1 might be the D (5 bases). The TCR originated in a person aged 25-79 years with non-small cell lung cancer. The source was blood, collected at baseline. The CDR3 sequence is CASSRGGRNYGYTF. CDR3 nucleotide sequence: TGTGCCAGCAGCAGGGGCGGACGTAACTATGGCTACACCTTC.